Sequencing of this T cell receptor beta chain was carried out in a study of OX40 agonist ivuxolimab in advanced cancers. Using immunoSEQ multiplex PCR, the repertoire was profiled, and TCRdb retains in-frame clones only, with some absent. The sample carries approximately 38,000 clones, around 93% recorded once. The CDR3 contains 14 residues. Trimming removed 0 bases at V and 3 bases at J, with 8 bases between. The germline CDR1 and CDR2 sequences are PRHDT and FYEKMQ (reference sequence). Sequencing used CD4+ or CD8+ T cells sorted from blood, obtained in a trial of the OX40 agonist ivuxolimab. The receptor's source is an adult with an advanced solid tumor such as melanoma, head and neck, liver or kidney cancer. The chain recombines TRBV13 with TRBJ2-5; D call uncertain. CDR3: CASSLGTRKETQYF. In nucleotides, the CDR3 is TGTGCCAGCAGCTTAGGTACAAGGAAAGAGACCCAGTACTTC.